One sample yielded the 22 T cell receptor beta chains listed below, sequenced in a study of lymphopenia after photon versus proton radiotherapy. Here immunoSEQ multiplex PCR was the method, and the copy in TCRdb shows in-frame clones only, minus some. The data show 150,000 to 200,000 clones, 88% seen once. The sample in question was peripheral blood, obtained from a patient treated with photon-based radiotherapy. Every receptor here comes from a man aged 50 to 59 with gastric cancer.

This sequence joins TRBV28 and TRBJ2-7; TRBD1 matches 8 bases. The J segment lost 6 bases and the V segment lost 3 bases, leaving 7 bases of the junction unmatched. The CDR3 spans 14 residues. Germline V gene lookup returns CDR1 MDHEN and CDR2 SYDVKM. CDR3 amino acids: CASSFIRGHSEQYF. The CDR3 DNA reads as TGTGCCAGCAGTTTCATCAGGGGGCATAGCGAGCAGTACTTC. The whole variable domain, filled in from reference TRBV28 and TRBJ2-7, reads DVKVTQSSRYLVKRTGEKVFLECVQDMDHENMFWYRQDPGLGLRLIYFSYDVKMKEKGDIPEGYSVSREKKERFSLILESASTNQTSMYLCASSFIRGHSEQYFGPGTRLTVT.

The rearrangement uses TRBV9 and TRBJ2-1; 10 bases agree with TRBD1. Looked up from germline, CDR1 is SGDLS and CDR2 is YYNGEE. This CDR3 is built from 13 residues. The V and J ends lost 4 bases and 9 bases, in that order; junction bases with no gene match: 4. CDR3 loop: CASSWDRGGEQFF. As DNA, the CDR3 is TGTGCCAGCAGCTGGGACAGGGGTGGTGAGCAGTTCTTC.

This chain connects TRBV7-9 to TRBJ2-7, with TRBD2 matching 8 bases. The germline gives CDR1 SEHNR, CDR2 FQNEAQ (reference sequence). V gave up 3 bases and J gave up 6 bases; unmatched junction bases: 7. The CDR3 spans 14 residues. The DNA for the CDR3 is TGTGCCAGCAGCTTGGGAGCGGGAGTCGGCGAGCAGTACTTC. This codes for CASSLGAGVGEQYF.

This rearrangement joins TRBV10-3 to TRBJ2-7; D is ambiguous. Germline CDR1 is ENHRY and CDR2 is SYGVKD. With 2 bases removed from V and 5 bases from J, the gap between germline ends came to 13 bases. The CDR3 is 14 amino acids. CDR3 amino acids: CAISEGGFTDEQYF. CDR3 in DNA: TGTGCCATCAGTGAGGGCGGCTTTACAGACGAGCAGTACTTC.

This clone has at least ten counts. V gene TRBV28 combines with J gene TRBJ1-1, with a weak D call TRBD1 (5 bases). The CDR3 length is 14 residues. V shed 2 bases and J shed 1 base, with 8 bases lying between them. CDR1 MDHEN and CDR2 SYDVKM come from the germline V gene. CDR3 loop: CASSLGAGNTEAFF. CDR3 DNA: TGTGCCAGCAGTTTAGGGGCAGGGAACACTGAAGCTTTCTTT.

The chain joins TRBV4-2 to TRBJ1-4; D may be TRBD1 (5 bases). This CDR3 is built from 16 residues. Germline CDR1 is LGHNA and CDR2 is YNFKEQ. The V and J ends lost 0 bases and 7 bases respectively, with 15 bases between them. The chain's CDR3 is CASSQDLEGFGEKLFF. The CDR3 DNA reads as TGTGCCAGCAGCCAAGATCTCGAGGGGTTTGGTGAAAAACTGTTTTTT.

V usage is TRBV5-1 and J usage is TRBJ2-5; D remains ambiguous. Germline V lookup: CDR1 SGHRS, CDR2 YFSETQ. CDR3 length: 15 amino acids. Trimming took 0 bases from V and 5 from J, leaving 14 bases between them. CDR3 bases: TGCGCCAGCAGCTTGGGGATCTTGGCGGATGAGACCCAGTACTTC. Protein: CASSLGILADETQYF.

DNA of the CDR3: TGTGCCAGTAGTATAGGACAGGGCGGGGTGGCTGAAGCTTTCTTT. Translated: CASSIGQGGVAEAFF. The chain has TRBV19 and TRBJ1-1, with TRBD1 matching over 7 bases. There are 15 residues in the CDR3. Trimming at V came to 1 base and at J to 6 bases, leaving 8 bases not matched to a gene. From germline, CDR1 is LNHDA and CDR2 SQIVND (reference sequence).

This clone was recorded only once. The chain employs TRBV7-9 and TRBJ2-3; 12 bases fit TRBD1. The V segment lost 4 bases and the J segment 5 bases; nucleotides outside the gene matches: 1. This CDR3 is built from 14 residues. Germline CDR1 is SEHNR and CDR2 is FQNEAQ (reference sequence). In nucleotides, the CDR3 is TGTGCCAGCAGCTGGGACAGGGGGCGAGATACGCAGTATTTT. Its translation is CASSWDRGRDTQYF.

The chain carries TRBV5-6 and TRBJ2-4, with D maybe TRBD2 (5 bases). This CDR3 contains 11 residues. The V gene lost 4 bases and the J gene lost 9 bases, with 8 bases spanning the gap. The germline V gene has CDR1 SGHDT and CDR2 YYEEEE. CDR3 nucleotides: TGTGCCAGCAGCCTAGGGAGCATTCAGTACTTC. Translation gives CASSLGSIQYF.

The DNA for the CDR3 is TGTGCCATCAGTGATTACATCCCGAGCTCCTACAATGAGCAGTTCTTC. It translates to CAISDYIPSSYNEQFF. V and J are TRBV10-3 and TRBJ2-1; unclear D gene. Germline lookup yields CDR1 ENHRY and CDR2 SYGVKD. The ends were cut back, 3 bases at V and 0 bases at J, with 12 bases in the middle. There are 16 residues in the CDR3.

The chain employs TRBV2 and TRBJ1-5, with TRBD1 matching 7 bases. Germline values: CDR1 SNHLY, CDR2 FYNNEI. The CDR3 runs 15 residues. V dropped 5 bases and J dropped 6; count of bases not matched to a gene: 10. Here the CDR3 reads CASSPDRTRRQPQHF. The CDR3 DNA sequence: TGTGCCAGCAGTCCGGACAGGACGCGTCGTCAGCCCCAGCATTTT.

The V gene is TRBV6-1, the J gene TRBJ2-1, with a possible D match to TRBD2 (6 bases). V gave up 3 bases and J gave up 0 bases, with 9 bases separating them. Germline-derived CDR1 and CDR2 are MNHNS and SASEGT. The CDR3 runs to 15 residues. The CDR3 is CASSDHGSSYNEQFF. In DNA form, the CDR3 reads TGTGCCAGCAGTGACCACGGGAGCTCCTACAATGAGCAGTTCTTC.

This chain connects TRBV5-4 to TRBJ1-5; D might be TRBD1 (6 bases). This CDR3 is built from 15 residues. Per the germline V gene, CDR1 is SGHNT and CDR2 is YYREEE (reference sequence). The ends were cut back, 4 bases at V and 5 bases at J, with 16 bases in the middle. The chain's CDR3 is CASSRGPGLDQPQHF. The CDR3 DNA follows: TGTGCCAGCAGCCGGGGGCCAGGGTTAGATCAGCCCCAGCATTTT.

The genes are TRBV7-9 and TRBJ1-2; 8 bases line up with TRBD1. Unmatched junction bases numbered 8, after V lost 2 bases and J lost 0 bases. CDR1 is SEHNR and CDR2 is FQNEAQ in the germline V gene (reference sequence). This CDR3 has 17 amino acids. The CDR3 reads CASSLQGAPPSNYGYTF. CDR3 nucleotides: TGTGCCAGCAGCTTACAGGGGGCCCCCCCCTCTAACTATGGCTACACCTTC.

This clone was seen only once. The chain recombines TRBV19 with TRBJ1-2; D is perhaps TRBD1 (6 bases). This CDR3 spans 15 amino acids. Germline lookup yields CDR1 LNHDA and CDR2 SQIVND (reference sequence). V lost 1 base, J lost 0 bases, and 9 bases lay in between. As DNA, the CDR3 is TGTGCCAGTAGTATAGGGACAGATCCTAACTATGGCTACACCTTC. Its translation: CASSIGTDPNYGYTF.

The gene calls are TRBV5-1 and TRBJ2-5; D possibly corresponds to TRBD1 (6 bases). This CDR3 spans 16 amino acids. Per the germline V gene, CDR1 is SGHRS and CDR2 is YFSETQ. Trimming shortened V by 1 base and J by 5 bases, and 18 bases separated the two germline ends. The CDR3 is CASSLTGQGTGETQYF. The CDR3 DNA reads as TGCGCCAGCAGCTTGACAGGGCAGGGAACTGGGGAGACCCAGTACTTC.

The genes are TRBV19 and TRBJ2-3, with D unclear. Germline values: CDR1 LNHDA, CDR2 SQIVND (reference sequence). Deletions cut 3 bases from V and 1 base from J, with 11 bases between. This CDR3 is built from 15 residues. CDR3 loop: CASSMARIGTDTQYF. The CDR3 DNA is TGTGCCAGTAGTATGGCCAGGATCGGCACAGATACGCAGTATTTT.

The chain combines TRBV7-9 with TRBJ2-7, with 12 positions matching TRBD1. This CDR3 has 17 amino acids. Germline V gene sequence: CDR1 SEHNR, CDR2 FQNEAQ (reference sequence). The trim removed 1 base at V and 7 bases at J, leaving 11 bases unmatched. The CDR3 DNA sequence: TGTGCCAGCAGCTTAGAGGTATTGGGGGACAGGGGGCGAGAGCAGTACTTC. This sequence encodes CASSLEVLGDRGREQYF.

V is TRBV30 and J is TRBJ2-6; no definite D call. Germline CDR1 is GTSNPN and CDR2 is SVGIG (reference sequence). The germline V and J ends were trimmed by 3 bases and 5 bases, with 8 bases remaining between them. There are 13 residues in the CDR3. DNA of the CDR3: TGTGCCTGGAGACTACTCAGGGCCAACGTCCTGACTTTC. It translates to CAWRLLRANVLTF.

This chain links TRBV7-2 with TRBJ1-2; possible D gene TRBD1, 5 bases. The germline V and J ends were trimmed by 1 base and 5 bases, with 14 bases remaining between them. The CDR3 contains 15 residues. The V gene's germline CDR1 is SGHTA and CDR2 FQGNSA. DNA of the CDR3: TGTGCCAGCAGCTTAGAGGCGCGGGGGTGGTATGGCTACACCTTC. This sequence encodes CASSLEARGWYGYTF.

The chain combines TRBV27 with TRBJ1-2; 9 nucleotides align to TRBD1. Germline values: CDR1 MNHEY, CDR2 SMNVEV (reference sequence). The trim removed 2 bases at V and 0 bases at J, leaving 4 bases unmatched. The CDR3 runs to 16 residues. CDR3 protein: CASSLGTGLPNYGYTF. For the CDR3, the DNA is TGTGCCAGCAGTTTAGGGACAGGGCTCCCTAACTATGGCTACACCTTC.